This T cell receptor (beta chain) was recorded in a study of PD-L1 blockade in urothelial cancer. Background on the study: Patients began atezolizumab, 1,200 mg intravenously every 3 weeks, at some point between 2013 and 2015.

V trimming: 9 bases; J trimming: 7 bases; junction bases outside the gene matches: 15. The CDR3 loop spans 15 amino acids. The germline V gene encodes CDR1 MNHNS and CDR2 SASEGT. For each patient, 1 to 8 samples were obtained, pretreatment and on-treatment. Using immunoSEQ multiplex PCR, the repertoire was profiled, and TCRdb retains in-frame clones only, with some absent. The table includes about 88,000 clones, approximately 90% detected once. This chain joins TRBV6-1 and TRBJ2-3, with TRBD1 matching over 8 bases. The source was PBMCs, collected around atezolizumab (anti-PD-L1) treatment. The TCR sequence derives from a man in his sixties with urothelial cancer. DNA of the CDR3: TGTGCCAGTCGACCCGGGCAGGGGGCAGATCATACGCAGTATTTT. Encoded protein: CASRPGQGADHTQYF.